This T cell receptor (beta chain) was captured in a study of OX40 agonist ivuxolimab in advanced cancers. Across the study: Ivuxolimab is a fully human IgG2 antibody that activates OX40 (CD134). Ivuxolimab, which patients received intravenously every 2 weeks, was dosed at 0.01 to 10 mg/kg. Overall study results and limits: On average, CD8+ T cells showed a greater number of expanded clones than CD4+.

Only in-frame clones appear in the TCRdb table, and some are missing; sequencing was by immunoSEQ multiplex PCR. Found here are tens of thousands of clones, about 90% of them singletons; the top ten hold about 15%. The germline gives CDR1 MDHEN, CDR2 SYDVKM. Trimming removed 3 bases from V and 5 bases from J, with 13 bases in between. The length of the CDR3 is 14 residues. Details on this clone: Antigen: not known.

This receptor was identified in an adult with an advanced solid tumor such as melanoma, head and neck, liver or kidney cancer. The sample was CD4+ or CD8+ T cells sorted from blood, taken in a trial of the OX40 agonist ivuxolimab. V and J are TRBV28 and TRBJ2-5; D might be TRBD2 (6 bases). The CDR3 protein is CASSLGGLTETQYF. The CDR3 DNA sequence: TGTGCCAGCAGTTTGGGGGGACTTACTGAGACCCAGTACTTC.